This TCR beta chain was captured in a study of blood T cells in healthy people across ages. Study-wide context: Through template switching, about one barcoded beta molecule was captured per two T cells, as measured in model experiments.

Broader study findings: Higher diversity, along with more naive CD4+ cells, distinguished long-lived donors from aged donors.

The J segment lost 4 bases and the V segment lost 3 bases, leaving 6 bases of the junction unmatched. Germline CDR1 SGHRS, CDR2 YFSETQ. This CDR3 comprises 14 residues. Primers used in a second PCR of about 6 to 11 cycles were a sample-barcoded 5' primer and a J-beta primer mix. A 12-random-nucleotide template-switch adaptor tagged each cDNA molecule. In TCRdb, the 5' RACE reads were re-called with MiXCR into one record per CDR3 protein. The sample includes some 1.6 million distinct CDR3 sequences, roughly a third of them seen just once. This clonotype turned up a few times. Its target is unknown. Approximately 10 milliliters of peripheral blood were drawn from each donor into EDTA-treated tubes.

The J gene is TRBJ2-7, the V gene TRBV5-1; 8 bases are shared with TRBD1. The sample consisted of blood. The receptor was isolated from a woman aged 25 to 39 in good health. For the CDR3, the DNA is TGCGCCAGCAGCTCATCAAGGACAGGGTACGAGCAGTACTTC. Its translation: CASSSSRTGYEQYF.